One and the same sample provided the 29 T cell receptor beta chains below, sequenced in a study of brain T cells in children with intractable seizures. TCRdb's copy holds only in-frame clones and misses some; the assay was immunoSEQ multiplex PCR. The sample yields 110,000 or so clones, roughly 94% seen once. Specimen: peripheral blood, collected at surgery. Receptor source: a boy younger than two with hemimegalencephaly and intractable seizures.

This CDR3 is CASRARGGYEQYF. CDR3 nucleotides: TGTGCCAGCAGGGCCCGGGGGGGCTACGAGCAGTACTTC. The V and J genes are TRBV28 and TRBJ2-7; 8 bases are a match to TRBD2. CDR1 is MDHEN, CDR2 SYDVKM, per germline. The trim removed 6 bases at V and 3 bases at J, leaving 4 bases unmatched. There are 13 residues in the CDR3.

The V gene is TRBV4-2, the J gene TRBJ2-3; 10 nucleotides agree with TRBD2. This CDR3 is 15 amino acids long. V shed 4 bases and J 3 bases; nucleotides not matched to a gene: 4. Germline V gene lookup returns CDR1 LGHNA and CDR2 YNFKEQ. As DNA, the CDR3 is TGTGCCAGCAGCCGAAAGCGGGAGGGGACAGATACGCAGTATTTT. Protein sequence: CASSRKREGTDTQYF.

The chain recombines TRBV23-1 with TRBJ2-5, with D possibly matching TRBD2 (7 bases). TRBV23-1 qualifies as an ORF whose function is uncertain. CDR3 length equals 14 residues. V was clipped by 8 bases and J by 1 base, with 14 bases between them. CDR3 residues: CASWAAGAQETQYF. The DNA of the CDR3 is TGCGCCAGCTGGGCGGCGGGGGCCCAAGAGACCCAGTACTTC.

The chain combines TRBV6-5 with TRBJ2-7; D is uncertain. In germline, CDR1 is MNHEY, CDR2 SVGAGI. V lost 6 bases and J 2 bases, leaving 5 bases between the germline ends. The CDR3 loop spans 11 amino acids. The CDR3 DNA is TGTGCCAGCAGCGGCCCCTACGAGCAGTACTTC. This gives the protein CASSGPYEQYF.

The rearrangement uses TRBV5-6 and TRBJ2-1; D is unclear. V lost 0 bases to trimming and J lost 7 bases, with 17 bases between them. This CDR3 contains 16 residues. Germline CDR1 is SGHDT and CDR2 is YYEEEE. The CDR3 sequence: CASSLDFSDGRNEQFF. The CDR3 coding sequence is TGTGCCAGCAGCTTGGATTTTTCCGACGGCCGGAATGAGCAGTTCTTC.

V and J are TRBV19 and TRBJ1-3; 7 nucleotides match TRBD1. The CDR3 runs to 16 residues. V was pared by 3 bases and J by 3 bases, with 8 bases of the junction left unmatched. Germline-derived CDR1 and CDR2 are LNHDA and SQIVND (reference sequence). CDR3 DNA: TGTGCCAGTAGTATTCTAGGGCAGGGGGTTGGAAACACCATATATTTT. Protein sequence: CASSILGQGVGNTIYF.

This chain uses TRBV3-1 (or the pseudogene TRBV3-2) with TRBJ2-7; TRBD2 agrees at 11 bases. The CDR3 contains 15 residues. From germline, CDR1 is LGHDT and CDR2 YNNKEL (reference sequence). V dropped 4 bases and J dropped 2; count of bases not matched to a gene: 4. This chain's CDR3 is CASSPRLAGPYEQYF. The DNA for the CDR3 is TGTGCCAGCAGCCCTCGACTAGCGGGGCCCTACGAGCAGTACTTC.

J is TRBJ1-2 and V is TRBV6-1; 9 bases agree with TRBD1. After removal of 2 bases from V and 8 bases from J, the junction contained 12 bases not matched to a gene. The CDR3 runs 16 residues. The germline CDR1 and CDR2 sequences are MNHNS and SASEGT. CDR3 protein: CASSERHGTGLYGYTF. As DNA, the CDR3 is TGTGCCAGCAGTGAAAGGCACGGGACAGGGTTATACGGCTACACCTTC.

Notes on this clone: Distinct nucleotide sequences in the sample also encode this CDR3. The chain uses TRBV28 and TRBJ1-3, with TRBD1 as a possible D gene (5 bases). The CDR3 spans 13 residues. Germline CDR1 reads MDHEN; CDR2 reads SYDVKM. V was shortened by 5 bases and J by 3 bases, with 8 bases between the two germline ends. The CDR3 spells CASSRGSGNTIYF. CDR3 DNA sequence: TGTGCCAGCAGTAGGGGAAGTGGAAACACCATATATTTT.

This sequence joins TRBV2 and TRBJ1-6; 9 bases fit TRBD1. The junction had 9 bases not matched to a gene; V was cut back by 2 bases and J by 4 bases. Germline lookup yields CDR1 SNHLY and CDR2 FYNNEI. This CDR3 region has 18 residues. This CDR3 reads CASSEPDRGLLYNSPLHF. CDR3 coding DNA: TGTGCCAGCAGTGAACCGGACAGGGGACTTCTTTATAATTCACCCCTCCACTTT. Using reference TRBV2 and TRBJ1-6 for the parts outside the CDR3, the full variable domain is EPEVTQTPSHQVTQMGQEVILRCVPISNHLYFYWYRQILGQKVEFLVSFYNNEISEKSEIFDDQFSVERPDGSNFTLKIRSTKLEDSAMYFCASSEPDRGLLYNSPLHFGNGTRLTVT.

This rearrangement joins TRBV12-3 or TRBV12-4 to TRBJ1-6, with D maybe TRBD1 (6 bases). There are 13 residues in the CDR3. V was trimmed by 6 bases and J by 5 bases, leaving 8 bases between them. CDR3 residues: CASRTGDNSPLHF. CDR3 nucleotides: TGTGCCAGCAGGACAGGTGATAATTCACCCCTCCACTTT.

The rearrangement links TRBV3-1 (or the pseudogene TRBV3-2) to TRBJ2-7; D might be TRBD2 (5 bases). Germline V CDR1 and CDR2: LGHDT, YNNKEL (reference sequence). The V end lost 0 bases, the J end lost 6 bases, and 9 bases lay between the germline ends. CDR3 length: 13 amino acids. The DNA of the CDR3 is TGTGCCAGCAGCCAAGAGAAGGCGGGCGAGCAGTACTTC. This encodes CASSQEKAGEQYF.

The chain uses TRBV5-1 and TRBJ1-2; D not certain. V was trimmed by 1 base and J by 4 bases, leaving 11 bases between them. Germline assignment: CDR1 SGHRS and CDR2 YFSETQ. CDR3 length equals 14 residues. CDR3 in amino acids: CASSLQTDPYGYTF. The CDR3 DNA follows: TGCGCCAGCAGCTTGCAGACGGACCCCTATGGCTACACCTTC.

The chain couples TRBV6-2 or TRBV6-3 to TRBJ2-1; 8 nucleotides line up with TRBD1. Germline values: CDR1 MNHEY, CDR2 SVGEGT. V lost 4 bases to trimming and J lost 5 bases; unmatched junction nucleotides: 7. The CDR3 contains 15 residues. CDR3 region: CASSSSGTGDNEQFF. The CDR3 nucleotides read TGTGCCAGCAGTTCCTCCGGGACAGGAGACAATGAGCAGTTCTTC.

About this clone: The junction departs from the called germline gene at one end, perhaps through a read error. V usage is TRBV28 and J usage is TRBJ2-7; D gene uncertain. From germline, CDR1 is MDHEN and CDR2 SYDVKM. This CDR3 is built from 13 residues. CDR3: CASSLVSRYVQYF. The CDR3, as DNA: TGTGCCAGCAGTTTAGTCAGTCGGTACGTGCAGTACTTC.

CDR3 region: CASSRTGGEGYTF. The CDR3 DNA reads as TGTGCCAGCAGCCGGACAGGGGGCGAAGGCTACACCTTC. The chain couples TRBV7-3 to TRBJ1-2; 11 nucleotides agree with TRBD1. The CDR3 loop spans 13 amino acids. With V trimmed by 5 bases and J by 8 bases, 4 bases remained unmatched. Germline-derived CDR1 and CDR2 are SGHTA and FQGTGA.

This clone came up once. This chain joins TRBV6-5 and TRBJ2-1; D gene uncertain. The CDR3 loop spans 15 amino acids. V gave up 2 bases and J gave up 5 bases, with 13 bases separating them. The germline gives CDR1 MNHEY, CDR2 SVGAGI. Here the CDR3 DNA reads TGTGCCAGCAGTTACGCCACAGTAATCAACAATGAGCAGTTCTTC. It translates to CASSYATVINNEQFF.

The V and J genes are TRBV5-1 and TRBJ1-5; perhaps TRBD1 as D (6 bases). CDR1 and CDR2 from the germline V gene are SGHRS and YFSETQ. Trimming took off 4 bases at V and 0 bases at J, with 14 bases between the two ends. The CDR3 is 16 amino acids. In DNA form, the CDR3 reads TGCGCCAGCAGCCTGGGGGGCAGGGGTAGCAATCAGCCCCAGCATTTT. It is translated as CASSLGGRGSNQPQHF.

This chain connects TRBV5-1 to TRBJ2-1, with 9 positions matching TRBD1. The V segment lost 3 bases and the J segment 5 bases; nucleotides outside the gene matches: 3. This CDR3 contains 14 residues. Germline V gives CDR1 SGHRS, CDR2 YFSETQ. CDR3 amino acids: CASSWGQGNNEQFF. Written as DNA, the CDR3 is TGCGCCAGCAGCTGGGGACAGGGAAACAATGAGCAGTTCTTC.

The CDR3 nucleotides read TGTGCCAGCAGCCCACTCCCACAGGGATGGGGCTACACCTTC. Protein sequence: CASSPLPQGWGYTF. The rearrangement uses TRBV6-5 and TRBJ1-2; perhaps TRBD1 as D (6 bases). Germline CDR1 and CDR2: MNHEY and SVGAGI. V was pared by 6 bases and J by 8 bases, with 19 bases between. The CDR3 extends over 14 amino acids.

J is TRBJ2-3 and V is TRBV19; D is uncertain. V was cut by 2 bases and J by 5 bases, with 20 bases left in between. CDR1 is LNHDA, CDR2 SQIVND, per germline (reference sequence). This CDR3 has 17 residues. CDR3 coding DNA: TGTGCCAGTAGTATAAGGCCCCCCCGGACCTCCCAAGATACGCAGTATTTT. Encoded protein: CASSIRPPRTSQDTQYF.

CDR3 DNA: TGTGCCAGCAGCCCCAGGACAAAAAGCACAGATACGCAGTATTTT. Amino acid sequence: CASSPRTKSTDTQYF. The chain has TRBV5-4 and TRBJ2-3; D is perhaps TRBD1 (5 bases). V was clipped by 4 bases and J by 0 bases, with 12 bases between them. The CDR3 runs 15 residues. Germline values: CDR1 SGHNT, CDR2 YYREEE (reference sequence). Full variable domain (rest looked up from reference TRBV5-4 and TRBJ2-3): ETGVTQSPTHLIKTRGQQVTLRCSSQSGHNTVSWYQQALGQGPQFIFQYYREEENGRGNFPPRFSGLQFPNYSSELNVNALELDDSALYLCASSPRTKSTDTQYFGPGTRLTVL.

This clone is labeled medium-sized. V and J are TRBV6-6 and TRBJ2-2, with D uncertain. CDR3 length equals 12 residues. Germline assignment: CDR1 MNHNY and CDR2 SVGAGI (reference sequence). The germline V and J ends were trimmed by 2 bases and 8 bases, with 6 bases remaining between them. The CDR3 protein is CASSYAWGELFF. CDR3 nucleotides: TGTGCCAGCAGTTACGCGTGGGGGGAGCTGTTTTTT.

The CDR3 nucleotides read TGTGCCAGTAGTATAGACCAGCTGGGGCAGTATTTT. Its translation: CASSIDQLGQYF. V usage is TRBV19 and J usage is TRBJ2-3, with D uncertain. This CDR3 is 12 amino acids long. Per germline, CDR1 LNHDA and CDR2 SQIVND (reference sequence). The V end was cut by 0 bases, the J end by 11 bases, with 9 bases between.

This chain connects TRBV30 to TRBJ2-7; the D is unclear. Germline V gene data show CDR1 as GTSNPN and CDR2 as SVGIG (reference sequence). The CDR3 is made up of 14 amino acids. Trimming stripped 5 bases from V and 1 base from J, with 15 bases between. The CDR3 DNA reads as TGTGCCTGGTCCCGAAGTTTCCCTTCCTACGAGCAGTACTTC. Its protein is CAWSRSFPSYEQYF.

The genes are TRBV5-6 and TRBJ2-4, with D uncertain. The CDR3 totals 15 residues. Germline loops: CDR1 SGHDT, CDR2 YYEEEE. The V gene lost 0 bases and the J gene lost 1 base, with 8 bases spanning the gap. CDR3 in amino acids: CASSLGTPAKNIQYF. Written as DNA, the CDR3 is TGTGCCAGCAGCTTGGGGACCCCGGCCAAAAACATTCAGTACTTC.

V is TRBV28 and J is TRBJ1-5; D is undetermined. V was clipped by 6 bases and J by 4 bases, with 19 bases between them. This CDR3 comprises 16 residues. Germline lookup yields CDR1 MDHEN and CDR2 SYDVKM. CDR3 nucleotides: TGTGCCAGCAGCACACTGGAGGGTAGACCGAATCAGCCCCAGCATTTT. Translated: CASSTLEGRPNQPQHF.

The chain is built from TRBV7-9 and TRBJ1-1; D possibly corresponds to TRBD1 (6 bases). Germline V gene sequence: CDR1 SEHNR, CDR2 FQNEAQ (reference sequence). The CDR3 totals 14 residues. V was pared by 1 base and J by 5 bases, with 11 bases between. The CDR3 DNA reads as TGTGCCAGCAGCTTAGACAGGGACGGAACTGAAGCTTTCTTT. Residues: CASSLDRDGTEAFF.

The J gene is TRBJ1-6, the V gene TRBV28; D possibly corresponds to TRBD1 (5 bases). The germline V gene has CDR1 MDHEN and CDR2 SYDVKM. CDR3 length: 15 amino acids. V shed 2 bases and J shed 4 bases, with 9 bases lying between them. DNA of the CDR3: TGTGCCAGCAGTTTAGGGGCCGGGTATAATTCACCCCTCCACTTT. The encoded protein is CASSLGAGYNSPLHF.